This section outlines one T cell receptor beta chain sequence together with its context. Its specificity is not known. These data belong to a study of cytomegalovirus exposure and HLA in healthy donors. Overall study context: The roughly 130 validation repertoires used the same platform as the 550 to 800 first-cohort repertoires (as reported by a later analysis). Findings and caveats of the study: According to the study, 150 to 200 TCR beta chains were cytomegalovirus-associated. High specificity and sensitivity for cytomegalovirus status were reported for the classifier. Within the roughly 120 validation repertoires, first-cohort TCR clusters tended to co-occur, according to a later analysis.

The method was immunoSEQ multiplex PCR; TCRdb's version includes in-frame clones alone and lacks a portion of them. The repertoire holds about 120,000 clones, more than 75% seen once, with approximately 2.3% in the top ten. There are 15 residues in the CDR3. The J segment lost 4 bases and the V segment lost 6 bases, leaving 6 bases of the junction unmatched. Germline CDR1 MNHNY, CDR2 SVGAGI (reference sequence). The chain has TRBV6-6 and TRBJ2-6, with TRBD1 matching over 7 bases. The TCR originated in a woman in her twenties or thirties in good health and CMV-seronegative. The sample was PBMCs. The chain's CDR3 is CASRRTGEGANVLTF. CDR3 bases: TGTGCCAGCAGACGCACAGGGGAAGGGGCCAACGTCCTGACTTTC.